The 10 T cell receptor beta chains below were found in one sample sequenced in a study of blood T cell repertoires in COVID-19. Assay: immunoSEQ multiplex PCR; the TCRdb copy retains only in-frame clones and omits some. In the table there are around 280,000 clones, around 88% of which are singletons. Sequences were obtained from peripheral blood. Every receptor here comes from a woman aged 30 to 39 who had recovered from COVID-19.

V and J are TRBV10-3 and TRBJ2-2; D perhaps matches TRBD1 (5 bases). Germline lookup yields CDR1 ENHRY and CDR2 SYGVKD. The CDR3 runs to 13 residues. Trimming pared 6 bases from V and 6 bases from J, leaving 11 bases between. The CDR3 nucleotides read TGTGCCATCAGAGCGACAGTGGCCGGGGAGCTGTTTTTT. This encodes CAIRATVAGELFF.

J is TRBJ2-7 and V is TRBV4-1; D ambiguous. Germline-derived CDR1 and CDR2 are MGHRA and YSYEKL. The ends were cut back, 2 bases at V and 7 bases at J, with 6 bases in the middle. The CDR3 extends over 11 amino acids. The CDR3 region has the DNA TGCGCCAGCAGCCAATTCGAGGAGCAGTACTTC. Amino acid sequence: CASSQFEEQYF.

This rearrangement joins TRBV23-1 to TRBJ2-1; 8 bases map to TRBD2. TRBV23-1 is reported as an ORF; its role is uncertain. CDR3 length: 15 residues. With 6 bases clipped from V and 9 bases from J, the junction kept 13 bases outside the gene matches. CDR3 coding DNA: TGCGCCAGCAGCCAGCTAGCGGGTGGAGGGGGTGAGCAGTTCTTC. Translating gives CASSQLAGGGGEQFF.

The genes are TRBV3-1 (or the pseudogene TRBV3-2) and TRBJ2-5; TRBD2 might be the D (5 bases). The CDR3 sequence is 14 residues long. Trimming removed 6 bases from V and 2 bases from J, with 13 bases in between. CDR1 is LGHDT and CDR2 is YNNKEL in the germline V gene (reference sequence). The CDR3 is CASSYITGQETQYF. DNA for the CDR3: TGTGCCAGCAGTTATATTACGGGGCAAGAGACCCAGTACTTC.

CDR3 coding DNA: TGTGCCAGCAGCCCACCCCAGGGGCAGATCGGAAACACCATATATTTT. As protein: CASSPPQGQIGNTIYF. The V call is TRBV7-9, the J call TRBJ1-3; D perhaps matches TRBD1 (6 bases). Per germline, CDR1 SEHNR and CDR2 FQNEAQ (reference sequence). The CDR3 extends over 16 amino acids. The V gene lost 5 bases and the J gene lost 4 bases, with 18 bases spanning the gap.

The rearrangement uses TRBV6-5 and TRBJ2-1; 7 bases are shared with TRBD1. The CDR3 has 13 residues. Germline V lookup: CDR1 MNHEY, CDR2 SVGAGI. The junction had 6 bases not matched to a gene; V was cut back by 6 bases and J by 7 bases. CDR3 nucleotides: TGTGCCAGCAGCCAGGGACAGAGGAATGAGCAGTTCTTC. Its protein is CASSQGQRNEQFF.

The chain recombines TRBV20-1 with TRBJ2-7; D is unclear. In germline, CDR1 is DFQATT, CDR2 SNEGSKA (reference sequence). The ends were cut back, 6 bases at V and 2 bases at J, with 8 bases in the middle. This CDR3 has 11 residues. The CDR3 is CSAMNTYEQYF. CDR3 bases: TGCAGTGCAATGAACACCTACGAGCAGTACTTC.

The chain employs TRBV5-1 and TRBJ1-1, with a tentative D call TRBD1 (5 bases). The germline V gene encodes CDR1 SGHRS and CDR2 YFSETQ. Trimming pared 0 bases from V and 1 base from J, leaving 16 bases between. This CDR3 contains 17 residues. This CDR3 reads CASSLVPWGPANTEAFF. CDR3 sequence (DNA): TGCGCCAGCAGCTTGGTCCCGTGGGGCCCCGCGAACACTGAAGCTTTCTTT.

The V call is TRBV27, the J call TRBJ2-7; no reliable D call. The V gene's germline CDR1 is MNHEY and CDR2 SMNVEV (reference sequence). Trimming pared 9 bases from V and 3 bases from J, leaving 9 bases between. There are 11 residues in the CDR3. Here the CDR3 reads CASSNYYEQYF. Here the CDR3 DNA reads TGTGCCAGTAGCAACTACTACGAGCAGTACTTC.

This chain uses TRBV4-3 with TRBJ2-7; 8 bases fit TRBD2. The ends lost 0 bases at V and 3 bases at J; junction bases unmatched: 7. The CDR3 is 16 residues long. The V gene's germline CDR1 is LGHNA and CDR2 YSLEER. The CDR3 region is CASSQDYPGGDYEQYF. The CDR3 DNA reads TGCGCCAGCAGCCAAGATTACCCGGGAGGGGACTACGAGCAGTACTTC.